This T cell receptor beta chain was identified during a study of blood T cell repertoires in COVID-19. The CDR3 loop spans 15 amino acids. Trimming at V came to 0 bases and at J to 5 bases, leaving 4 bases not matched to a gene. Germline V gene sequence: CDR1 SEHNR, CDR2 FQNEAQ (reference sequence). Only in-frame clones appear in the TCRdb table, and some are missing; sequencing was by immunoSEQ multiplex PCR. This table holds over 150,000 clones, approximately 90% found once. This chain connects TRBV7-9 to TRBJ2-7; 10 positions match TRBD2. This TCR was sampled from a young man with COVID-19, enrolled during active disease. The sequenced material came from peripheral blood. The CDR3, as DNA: TGTGCCAGCAGCTTAGCCCCTAGCGGGAGAGACGAGCAGTACTTC. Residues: CASSLAPSGRDEQYF. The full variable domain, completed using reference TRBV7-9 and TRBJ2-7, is DTGVSQNPRHKITKRGQNVTFRCDPISEHNRLYWYRQTLGQGPEFLTYFQNEAQLEKSRLLSDRFSAERPKGSFSTLEIQRTEQGDSAMYLCASSLAPSGRDEQYFGPGTRLTVT.